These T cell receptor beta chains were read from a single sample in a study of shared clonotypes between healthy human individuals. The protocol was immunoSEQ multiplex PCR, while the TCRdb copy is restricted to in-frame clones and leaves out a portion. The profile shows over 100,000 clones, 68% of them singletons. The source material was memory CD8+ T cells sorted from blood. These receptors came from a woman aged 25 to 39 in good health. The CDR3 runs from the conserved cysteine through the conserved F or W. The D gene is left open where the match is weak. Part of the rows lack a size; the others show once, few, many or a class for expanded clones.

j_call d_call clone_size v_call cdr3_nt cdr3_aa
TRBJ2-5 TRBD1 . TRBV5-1 TGCGCCAGCAGGCCTCCGGGACAGGGACAAGAGACCCAGTACTTC CASRPPGQGQETQYF
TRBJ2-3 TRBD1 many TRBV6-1 TGTGCCAGCAGTGACAATACAGGGGGCGCAGATACGCAGTATTTT CASSDNTGGADTQYF
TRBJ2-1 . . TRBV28 TGTGCCAGCAGTCCGCCGTGGGGCGGACAAGAGCAGTTCTTC CASSPPWGGQEQFF
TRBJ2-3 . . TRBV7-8 TGTGCCAGCATCTACCAGTCCCTCTACACAGATACGCAGTATTTT CASIYQSLYTDTQYF
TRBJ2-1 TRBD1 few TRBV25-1 TGTGCCAGCACTCTGACGCGGGACAGGGGTTTGGGTGAGCAGTTCTTC CASTLTRDRGLGEQFF
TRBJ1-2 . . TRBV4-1 TGCGCCAGCAGCCAAGATCCAGGGAACTATGGCTACACCTTC CASSQDPGNYGYTF
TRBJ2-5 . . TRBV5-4 TGTGCCAGCAGCTTGGCGGGACGGCAAGAGACCCAGTACTTC CASSLAGRQETQYF
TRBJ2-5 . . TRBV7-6 TGTGCCAGCAGCTTCCTCCAGAGGACACAAGAGACCCAGTACTTC CASSFLQRTQETQYF
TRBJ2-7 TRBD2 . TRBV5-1 TGCGCCAGCAGCTCCGGGACTAGCTGGGACGAGCAGTACTTC CASSSGTSWDEQYF
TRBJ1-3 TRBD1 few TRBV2 TGTGCCAGCAGAGATGGGACAGGCTCTGGAAACACCATATATTTT CASRDGTGSGNTIYF
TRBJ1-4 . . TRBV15 TGTGCCACCAGCAGAAAGAACGGACGGAATGAAAAACTGTTTTTT CATSRKNGRNEKLFF
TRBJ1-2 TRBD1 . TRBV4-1 TGCGCCAGCAGCCAAAACGTCGGACAGGGGGCTAACTATGGCTACACCTTC CASSQNVGQGANYGYTF
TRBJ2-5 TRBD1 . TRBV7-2 TGTGCCAGCAGCCCGTACAGGGGGCGTTTAGAGACCCAGTACTTC CASSPYRGRLETQYF
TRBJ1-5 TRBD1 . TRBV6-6 TGTGCCAGCAGTGCGACAGGGTTGGGTCAGCCCCAGCATTTT CASSATGLGQPQHF
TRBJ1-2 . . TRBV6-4 TGTGCGAGCCGGGACGGATCTAACTATGGCTACACCTTC CASRDGSNYGYTF
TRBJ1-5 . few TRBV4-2 TGTGCCAGCAGCCAAGATAGAGAAAGCTATCAGCCCCAGCATTTT CASSQDRESYQPQHF
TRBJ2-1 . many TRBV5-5 TGTGCCAGCAGCACACAGGGGGACTACTACAATGAGCAGTTCTTC CASSTQGDYYNEQFF
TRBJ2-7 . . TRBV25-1 TGTGCCAGCAGTGGAGGGGAGGATTCCTCCTACGAGCAGTACTTC CASSGGEDSSYEQYF
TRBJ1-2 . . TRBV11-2 TGTGCCAGCAGCTTCGGAGGGGACATCTATGGCTACACCTTC CASSFGGDIYGYTF
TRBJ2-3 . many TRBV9 TGTGCCAGCAGCGTAGGGCTGGGAGATACGCAGTATTTT CASSVGLGDTQYF
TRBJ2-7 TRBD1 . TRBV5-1 TGCGCCAGCAGCGCCACAGGACAGGCCGGCGAGCAGTACTTC CASSATGQAGEQYF
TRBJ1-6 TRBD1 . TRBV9 TGTGCCAGCAGCGTGGGACAGGGAACCTCACCCCTCCACTTT CASSVGQGTSPLHF
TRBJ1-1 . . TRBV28 TGTGCCAGCAGTTTCGGGTTGAACACTGAAGCTTTCTTT CASSFGLNTEAFF
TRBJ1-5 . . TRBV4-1 TGCGCCAGCAGCCCCCTAGTGGCAGTCGACAATCAGCCCCAGCATTTT CASSPLVAVDNQPQHF
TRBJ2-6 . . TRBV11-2 TGTGCCAGCAGCCAAGACGGGGACTCTGGGGCCAACGTCCTGACTTTC CASSQDGDSGANVLTF
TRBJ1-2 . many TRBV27 TGTGCCAGCAGATATGGAGATCTTGGCTACACCTTC CASRYGDLGYTF
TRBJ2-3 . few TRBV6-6 TGTGCCAGCAGTTACGCAGCAGATACGCAGTATTTT CASSYAADTQYF
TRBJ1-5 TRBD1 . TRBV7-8 TGTGCCAGCAGCCATGTCGGGACAGGGTTGAATCAGCCCCAGCATTTT CASSHVGTGLNQPQHF
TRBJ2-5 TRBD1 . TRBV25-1 TGTGCCAGCAGCCCCGGACAGGGCGGTGAGACCCAGTACTTC CASSPGQGGETQYF
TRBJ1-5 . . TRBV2 TGTGCCAGCAGGTCAAACCGAGGACAGTTTCATCAGCCCCAGCATTTT CASRSNRGQFHQPQHF
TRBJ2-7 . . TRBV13 TGTGCCAGCAGCTTATCGGGGTTGGGCTACGAGCAGTACTTC CASSLSGLGYEQYF
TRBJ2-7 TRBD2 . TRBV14 TGTGCCAGCAGTCGAGAGCGGGACCCTCCCTACGAGCAGTACTTC CASSRERDPPYEQYF
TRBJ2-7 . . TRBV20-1 TGCAGTGCGGTCGGTATCTACGAGCAGTACTTC CSAVGIYEQYF
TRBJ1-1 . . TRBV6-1 TGTGCCAGCAGTGAAGAAGGAGGGCAGGGGAACACTGAAGCTTTCTTT CASSEEGGQGNTEAFF
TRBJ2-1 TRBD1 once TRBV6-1 TGTGCCAGCAGTGTTTCGGGACAGGGACTTGAGCAGTTCTTC CASSVSGQGLEQFF
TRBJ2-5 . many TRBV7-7 TGTGCCAGCAGCTTAGCCCCGACAGTAGAGACCCAGTACTTC CASSLAPTVETQYF
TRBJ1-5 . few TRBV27 TGTGCCAGCAGTCCGATCAGGAGGTATAGCAATCAGCCCCAGCATTTT CASSPIRRYSNQPQHF
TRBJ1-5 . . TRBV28 TGTGCCAGCCTGGGGGGCAATCAGCCCCAGCATTTT CASLGGNQPQHF
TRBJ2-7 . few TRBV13 TGTGCCAGCAGCTTAGGCGGATTTATTTACGAGCAGTACTTC CASSLGGFIYEQYF
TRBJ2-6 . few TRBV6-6 TGTGCCAGCAGTTACTCGCGGCCTGGGGCCAACGTCCTGACTTTC CASSYSRPGANVLTF
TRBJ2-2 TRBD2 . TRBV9 TGTGCCAGCACCTCGACGGGGGGGCGAACGAACACCGGGGAGCTGTTTTTT CASTSTGGRTNTGELFF
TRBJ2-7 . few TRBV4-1 TGCGCCAGCAGCCAAGCCGAGGCGTCCTACGAGCAGTACTTC CASSQAEASYEQYF
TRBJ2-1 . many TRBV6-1 TGTGCCAGCAGTGTATTCGACACCTCCGGAAATGAGCAGTTCTTC CASSVFDTSGNEQFF
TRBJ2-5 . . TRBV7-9 TGTGCCAGCAGCTTAGGCCGCGACCAAGAGACCCAGTACTTC CASSLGRDQETQYF
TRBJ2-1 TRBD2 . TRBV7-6 TGTGCCAGCAGCACCCTGCCTAGCGGGAGCAATGAGCAGTTCTTC CASSTLPSGSNEQFF
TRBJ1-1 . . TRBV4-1 TGCGCCAGCAGCCAAGAGGGGGTTAGGACTGAAGCTTTCTTT CASSQEGVRTEAFF
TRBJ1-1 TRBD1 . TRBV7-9 TGTGCCAGCAGCCAACACAGGGGCCCTGAAGCTTTCTTT CASSQHRGPEAFF
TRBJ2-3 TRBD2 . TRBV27 TGTGCCAGCAGTCCCCCCAGCGGGAGGGCCGGAGATACGCAGTATTTT CASSPPSGRAGDTQYF
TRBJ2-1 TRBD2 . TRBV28 TGTGCCAGCAGTTTCGGGACTAGGGGGTATGAGCAGTTCTTC CASSFGTRGYEQFF
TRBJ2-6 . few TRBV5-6 TGTGCCAGCAGCTTGATGGGGGCTGGGGCCAACGTCCTGACTTTC CASSLMGAGANVLTF
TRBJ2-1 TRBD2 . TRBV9 TGTGCCAGCAGAACGGGGACTAGCGGGAGATACCATGAGCAGTTCTTC CASRTGTSGRYHEQFF